These 14 T cell receptor beta chains were sequenced from one sample in a study of blood T cell repertoires in COVID-19. Clones were sequenced by immunoSEQ multiplex PCR, and TCRdb holds only the in-frame ones, with some missing. The profile shows roughly 200,000 clones, approximately 88% of them singletons. What was sequenced was peripheral blood. The receptors were sampled from a woman in her forties with COVID-19, enrolled during active disease.

This rearrangement joins TRBV5-5 to TRBJ2-7; no reliable D call. V lost 4 bases and J lost 13, with 15 bases in between. Looked up from germline, CDR1 is SGHKS and CDR2 is YYEKEE (reference sequence). This CDR3 comprises 11 residues. The CDR3 is CASSLGRWKYF. The CDR3 DNA follows: TGTGCCAGCAGCCTTGGGCGATGGAAATACTTC.

V gene TRBV27 combines with J gene TRBJ1-1, with D unresolved. The germline V and J ends were trimmed by 0 bases and 11 bases, with 10 bases remaining between them. Per germline, CDR1 MNHEY and CDR2 SMNVEV (reference sequence). The CDR3 has 12 residues. CDR3 sequence reads: CASSLSLGWAFF. The CDR3 nucleotides are TGTGCCAGCAGTTTATCACTTGGTTGGGCTTTCTTT.

This chain uses TRBV28 with TRBJ1-5; D is unclear. V shed 7 bases and J shed 0 bases, with 7 bases lying between them. This CDR3 region has 13 residues. CDR1 and CDR2 (germline): MDHEN, SYDVKM. The CDR3: CASIRYSNQPQHF. CDR3 DNA: TGTGCCAGCATTCGCTATAGCAATCAGCCCCAGCATTTT.

The chain joins TRBV5-4 to TRBJ2-7, with D possibly being TRBD1 (6 bases). The germline V gene encodes CDR1 SGHNT and CDR2 YYREEE (reference sequence). This CDR3 contains 16 residues. Trimming pared 3 bases from V and 2 bases from J, leaving 18 bases between. CDR3 loop: CASSSGQQGPPYEQYF. The CDR3 DNA is TGTGCCAGCAGCTCCGGACAGCAGGGACCCCCCTACGAGCAGTACTTC.

The chain uses TRBV6-6 and TRBJ2-4; TRBD1 is a possible D gene (6 bases). Germline V lookup: CDR1 MNHNY, CDR2 SVGAGI (reference sequence). Deletions cut 0 bases from V and 7 bases from J, with 10 bases between. CDR3 length: 14 amino acids. The CDR3 DNA reads as TGTGCCAGCAGTTACTCCGGGACACAGAACATTCAGTACTTC. This translates into CASSYSGTQNIQYF.

This clone was counted once. CDR3 in DNA: TGCGCCAGCAGCTTGGGGGGCCCTCAACCCCCCCCAGATACGCAGTATTTT. The encoded protein is CASSLGGPQPPPDTQYF. This chain links TRBV5-1 with TRBJ2-3, with D possibly TRBD1 on 5 matching bases. Per germline, CDR1 SGHRS and CDR2 YFSETQ. Trimming left V 0 bases short and J 4 bases short, with 18 bases between. The CDR3 spans 17 residues.

This chain joins TRBV27 and TRBJ1-2, with TRBD1 matching over 12 bases. The V segment lost 6 bases and the J segment 3 bases; nucleotides outside the gene matches: 8. Per the germline V gene, CDR1 is MNHEY and CDR2 is SMNVEV (reference sequence). The CDR3 loop spans 16 amino acids. The CDR3 is CASRPGQGAPHYGYTF. The CDR3 coding sequence is TGTGCCAGCAGGCCGGGACAGGGGGCTCCTCACTATGGCTACACCTTC.

This clone has just a few counts. J is TRBJ2-3 and V is TRBV2; possible D gene TRBD2, 7 bases. V gave up 8 bases and J gave up 5 bases, with 11 bases separating them. Germline lookup yields CDR1 SNHLY and CDR2 FYNNEI. The CDR3 spans 12 residues. CDR3 nucleotide sequence: TGTGCCAGCGGGGGGGCGGAAGATACGCAGTATTTT. Amino acids: CASGGAEDTQYF.

In this sample, this clone turned up once. The chain has TRBV5-6 and TRBJ2-4; 7 bases agree with TRBD1. Germline loops: CDR1 SGHDT, CDR2 YYEEEE. The CDR3 has 17 residues. Trimming cost V 0 bases and J 0 bases; bases outside gene matches: 6. CDR3 protein: CASSLARTGLAKNIQYF. DNA for the CDR3: TGTGCCAGCAGCTTGGCTCGGACAGGCTTAGCCAAAAACATTCAGTACTTC.

With respect to this clone: In the same sample, other DNA sequences code for this CDR3. V gene TRBV5-1 combines with J gene TRBJ2-7, with D tentatively TRBD2 (6 bases). Per the germline V gene, CDR1 is SGHRS and CDR2 is YFSETQ. This CDR3 region has 13 residues. V shed 1 base and J shed 2 bases, with 7 bases lying between them. In nucleotides, the CDR3 is TGCGCCAGCAGCTTGAGGGAGGCCTACGAGCAGTACTTC. Translation gives CASSLREAYEQYF.

This rearrangement joins TRBV5-1 to TRBJ2-7; TRBD1 might be the D (5 bases). The V end lost 4 bases, the J end lost 6 bases, and 8 bases lay between the germline ends. Germline assignment: CDR1 SGHRS and CDR2 YFSETQ. The CDR3 consists of 11 residues. The chain's CDR3 is CASSQQGEQYF. The CDR3, as DNA: TGCGCCAGCAGCCAGCAGGGCGAGCAGTACTTC. The whole variable domain, remainder taken from reference TRBV5-1 and TRBJ2-7, is KAGVTQTPRYLIKTRGQQVTLSCSPISGHRSVSWYQQTPGQGLQFLFEYFSETQRNKGNFPGRFSGRQFSNSRSEMNVSTLELGDSALYLCASSQQGEQYFGPGTRLTVT.

The genes are TRBV7-2 and TRBJ2-3; possibly TRBD1 for D (7 bases). Trimming stripped 1 base from V and 6 bases from J, with 11 bases between. This CDR3 is built from 14 residues. The germline gives CDR1 SGHTA, CDR2 FQGNSA. The CDR3 nucleotides are TGTGCCAGCAGCTTAGGTGCAGGGGGGGATACGCAGTATTTT. It translates to CASSLGAGGDTQYF.

The chain carries TRBV6-1 and TRBJ1-1; D is undetermined. Trimming shortened V by 2 bases and J by 2 bases, and 9 bases separated the two germline ends. CDR1 and CDR2 from the germline V gene are MNHNS and SASEGT. The CDR3 sequence is 14 residues long. The DNA of the CDR3 is TGTGCCAGCAGTGAACCCCGGGGTAACACTGAAGCTTTCTTT. Residues: CASSEPRGNTEAFF.

This clone was seen once. The chain employs TRBV6-6 and TRBJ1-1, with D uncertain. Germline CDR1 is MNHNY and CDR2 is SVGAGI (reference sequence). The CDR3 loop spans 14 amino acids. V shed 7 bases and J shed 0 bases, with 12 bases lying between them. The CDR3, as DNA: TGTGCCAGCACTGCTCAGACTATGAACACTGAAGCTTTCTTT. Its translation is CASTAQTMNTEAFF.